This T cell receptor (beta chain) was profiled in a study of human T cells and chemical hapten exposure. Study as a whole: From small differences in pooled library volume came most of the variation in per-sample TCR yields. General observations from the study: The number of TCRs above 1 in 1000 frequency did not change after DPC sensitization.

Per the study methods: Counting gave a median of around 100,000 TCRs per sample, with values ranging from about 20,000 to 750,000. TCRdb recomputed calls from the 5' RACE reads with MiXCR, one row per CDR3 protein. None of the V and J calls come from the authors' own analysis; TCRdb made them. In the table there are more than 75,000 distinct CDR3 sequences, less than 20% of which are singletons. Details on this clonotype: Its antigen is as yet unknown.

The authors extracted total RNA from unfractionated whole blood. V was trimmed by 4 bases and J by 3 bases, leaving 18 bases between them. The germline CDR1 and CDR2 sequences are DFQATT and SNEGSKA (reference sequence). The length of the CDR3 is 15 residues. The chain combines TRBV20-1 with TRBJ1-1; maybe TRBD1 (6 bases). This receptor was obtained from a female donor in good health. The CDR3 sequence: CSATNPGQGYTEAFF. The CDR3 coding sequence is TGCAGTGCTACAAACCCGGGACAAGGGTACACTGAAGCTTTCTTT.